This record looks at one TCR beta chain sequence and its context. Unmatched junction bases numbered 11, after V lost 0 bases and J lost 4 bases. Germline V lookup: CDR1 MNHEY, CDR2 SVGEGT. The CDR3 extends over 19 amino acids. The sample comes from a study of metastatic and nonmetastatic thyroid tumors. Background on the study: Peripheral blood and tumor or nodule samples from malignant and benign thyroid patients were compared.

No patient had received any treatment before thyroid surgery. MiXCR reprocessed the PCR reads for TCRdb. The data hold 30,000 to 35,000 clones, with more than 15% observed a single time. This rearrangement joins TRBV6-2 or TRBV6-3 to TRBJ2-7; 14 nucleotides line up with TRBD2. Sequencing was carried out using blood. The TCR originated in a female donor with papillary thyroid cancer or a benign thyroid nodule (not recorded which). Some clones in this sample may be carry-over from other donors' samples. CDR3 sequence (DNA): TGTGCCAGCAGTTACTCGAGGCAGGATGGGACTAGCGGGAGTTACGAGCAGTACTTC. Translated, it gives CASSYSRQDGTSGSYEQYF.